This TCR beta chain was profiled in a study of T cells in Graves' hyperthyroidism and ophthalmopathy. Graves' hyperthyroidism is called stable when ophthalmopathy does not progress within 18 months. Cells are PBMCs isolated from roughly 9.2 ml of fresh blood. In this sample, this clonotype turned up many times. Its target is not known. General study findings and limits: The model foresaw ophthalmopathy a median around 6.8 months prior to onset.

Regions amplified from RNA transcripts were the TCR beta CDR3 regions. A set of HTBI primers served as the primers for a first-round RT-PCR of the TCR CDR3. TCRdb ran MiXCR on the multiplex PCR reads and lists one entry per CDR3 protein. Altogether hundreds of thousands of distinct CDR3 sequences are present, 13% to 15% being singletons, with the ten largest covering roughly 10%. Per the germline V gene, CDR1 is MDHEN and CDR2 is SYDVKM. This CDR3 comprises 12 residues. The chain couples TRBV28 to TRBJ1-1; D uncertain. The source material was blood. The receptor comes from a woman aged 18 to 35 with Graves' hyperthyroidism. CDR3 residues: CALESRGTEAFF. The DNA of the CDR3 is TGTGCTTTAGAGTCCCGAGGCACTGAAGCTTTCTTT.